These 23 T cell receptor beta chains were all obtained from the same sample, sequenced in a study of control samples from healthy donors and cancer patients. Sequencing was performed with immunoSEQ multiplex PCR; in TCRdb, only in-frame clones are kept and a portion is missing. Here the sample spans just over 80,000 clones, roughly 90% being singletons. Sequencing was carried out using blood. These receptors originate from a man aged 50-60 years in good health.

This rearrangement joins TRBV5-5 to TRBJ2-2, with 14 nucleotides matching TRBD2. The germline gives CDR1 SGHKS, CDR2 YYEKEE (reference sequence). The CDR3 loop spans 18 amino acids. The V gene end was trimmed by 0 bases and the J gene end by 0 bases; junction bases not matched to a gene: 1. The CDR3 sequence is CASSLGLAGGTNTGELFF. DNA for the CDR3: TGTGCCAGCAGCTTGGGACTAGCGGGGGGGACGAACACCGGGGAGCTGTTTTTT.

The chain carries TRBV5-5 and TRBJ1-2; tentative D call: TRBD1 (5 bases). The germline CDR1 and CDR2 sequences are SGHKS and YYEKEE (reference sequence). This CDR3 has 14 residues. Trimming left V 4 bases short and J 1 base short, with 11 bases between. The CDR3 bases are TGTGCCAGCAGCCCACATGACAGTAACTATGGCTACACCTTC. Translated, it gives CASSPHDSNYGYTF.

The gene calls are TRBV27 and TRBJ1-4; D ambiguous. The V end lost 0 bases, the J end lost 1 base, and 15 bases lay between the germline ends. CDR3 size: 18 residues. Germline CDR1 MNHEY, CDR2 SMNVEV (reference sequence). CDR3 nucleotide sequence: TGTGCCAGCAGTTTATCGGGTTCGAGGGCGCGAACTAATGAAAAACTGTTTTTT. Its protein is CASSLSGSRARTNEKLFF.

V gene TRBV5-4 combines with J gene TRBJ1-2; D is perhaps TRBD1 (6 bases). This CDR3 is built from 14 residues. V was pared by 4 bases and J by 2 bases, with 12 bases between. Germline V gene lookup returns CDR1 SGHNT and CDR2 YYREEE (reference sequence). CDR3 region: CASSLDSYNYGYTF. The CDR3 DNA sequence: TGTGCCAGCAGCCTGGACAGTTACAACTATGGCTACACCTTC.

With regard to this clone: Other DNA sequences in the same sample also yield this CDR3. The V and J genes are TRBV5-6 and TRBJ1-1; 9 nucleotides align to TRBD1. The CDR3 sequence is 15 residues long. CDR1 and CDR2 from the germline V gene are SGHDT and YYEEEE. Trimming took 4 bases from V and 2 from J; bases not matched to a gene: 6. CDR3: CASSPGQGKNTEAFF. The CDR3 region has the DNA TGTGCCAGCAGCCCTGGACAGGGGAAAAACACTGAAGCTTTCTTT. The full variable domain, completed using reference TRBV5-6 and TRBJ1-1, is DAGVTQSPTHLIKTRGQQVTLRCSPKSGHDTVSWYQQALGQGPQFIFQYYEEEERQRGNFPDRFSGHQFPNYSSELNVNALLLGDSALYLCASSPGQGKNTEAFFGQGTRLTVV.

This sequence joins TRBV28 and TRBJ2-5, with TRBD2 matching 10 bases. The length of the CDR3 is 16 residues. Trimming at V came to 2 bases and at J to 1 base, leaving 4 bases not matched to a gene. Germline V CDR1 and CDR2: MDHEN, SYDVKM. CDR3: CASSLVAGGPQETQYF. The CDR3 DNA reads TGTGCCAGCAGTTTAGTAGCGGGGGGCCCCCAAGAGACCCAGTACTTC.

V and J are TRBV9 and TRBJ1-6; TRBD1 might be the D (6 bases). The CDR3 has 14 residues. Trimming removed 0 bases from V and 7 bases from J, with 8 bases in between. The V gene's germline CDR1 is SGDLS and CDR2 YYNGEE. The CDR3 sequence is CASSVEQGNSPLHF. In nucleotides, the CDR3 is TGTGCCAGCAGCGTAGAGCAGGGGAATTCACCCCTCCACTTT.

This clone is a singleton in its sample. The chain carries TRBV10-3 and TRBJ1-5, with D possibly matching TRBD1 (6 bases). The CDR3 has 14 amino acids. CDR1 is ENHRY, CDR2 SYGVKD, per germline. Trimming left V 6 bases short and J 1 base short, with 10 bases between. CDR3 nucleotide sequence: TGTGCCATCAGCCCCGGGACAAGCAATCAGCCCCAGCATTTT. Its translation: CAISPGTSNQPQHF.

CDR3 protein: CASSRGGTGGFNEQYF. As DNA, the CDR3 is TGCGCCAGCAGCCGAGGAGGGACAGGTGGATTCAACGAGCAGTACTTC. The chain is built from TRBV5-1 and TRBJ2-7, with 8 bases identical to TRBD1. CDR1 and CDR2 from the germline V gene are SGHRS and YFSETQ. This CDR3 has 16 residues. After removal of 4 bases from V and 5 bases from J, the junction contained 14 bases not matched to a gene.

The V call is TRBV19, the J call TRBJ2-3; D unclear. Germline CDR1 is LNHDA and CDR2 is SQIVND (reference sequence). The CDR3 totals 11 residues. V was shortened by 2 bases and J by 3 bases, with 0 bases between the two germline ends. DNA of the CDR3: TGTGCCAGTAGTATAACAGATACGCAGTATTTT. Protein: CASSITDTQYF.

The chain carries TRBV30 and TRBJ2-7, with D possibly matching TRBD2 (7 bases). The CDR3 runs 14 residues. The V gene lost 2 bases and the J gene lost 2 bases, with 13 bases spanning the gap. The germline CDR1 and CDR2 sequences are GTSNPN and SVGIG (reference sequence). For the CDR3, the DNA is TGTGCCTGGAGTTTCGGGGGGCGAACCTACGAGCAGTACTTC. This sequence encodes CAWSFGGRTYEQYF.

The table lists this clone with a count of one. This chain joins TRBV6-5 and TRBJ2-5; no clear D. The CDR3 is 15 amino acids. CDR1 and CDR2 from the germline V gene are MNHEY and SVGAGI. Trimming removed 0 bases at V and 2 bases at J, with 10 bases between. CDR3 amino acids: CASSYSNQRQETQYF. The CDR3 bases are TGTGCCAGCAGTTACTCGAACCAGCGACAAGAGACCCAGTACTTC.

This chain connects TRBV5-6 to TRBJ2-7; TRBD2 aligns across 9 bases. CDR3 length: 19 residues. With V trimmed by 0 bases and J by 1 base, 14 bases remained unmatched. CDR1 is SGHDT, CDR2 YYEEEE, per germline. The CDR3: CASSLDGIFGTSISYEQYF. The CDR3 DNA sequence: TGTGCCAGCAGCTTGGACGGTATATTTGGGACTAGCATTTCCTACGAGCAGTACTTC.

Turning to this clone: Distinct nucleotide sequences in the sample also encode this CDR3. CDR3 nucleotides: TGTGCCAGCTCACCCAGACAGGGCGGCAATCAGCCCCAGCATTTT. Encoded protein: CASSPRQGGNQPQHF. The chain couples TRBV18 to TRBJ1-5; TRBD1 matches at 7 bases. The CDR3 length is 15 residues. Per germline, CDR1 KGHSH and CDR2 LQKENI. With V trimmed by 3 bases and J by 2 bases, 4 bases remained unmatched.

This clone came up once. This chain uses TRBV30 with TRBJ1-1; no firm D call. This CDR3 region has 14 residues. V lost 5 bases to trimming and J lost 0 bases, with 13 bases between them. Germline V gene sequence: CDR1 GTSNPN, CDR2 SVGIG (reference sequence). The CDR3: CAWHGWAVNTEAFF. The CDR3 region has the DNA TGTGCCTGGCACGGTTGGGCAGTGAACACTGAAGCTTTCTTT.

This chain uses TRBV2 with TRBJ1-1; unclear D gene. CDR1 is SNHLY, CDR2 FYNNEI, per germline. This CDR3 contains 11 residues. V was shortened by 7 bases and J by 5 bases, with 8 bases between the two germline ends. CDR3 amino acids: CASTGGTEAFF. The CDR3 nucleotides are TGTGCCAGCACGGGCGGGACTGAAGCTTTCTTT.

This chain connects TRBV19 to TRBJ1-5; D possibly corresponds to TRBD1 (5 bases). The CDR3 is 16 amino acids. Trimming shortened V by 5 bases and J by 2 bases, and 16 bases separated the two germline ends. CDR1 is LNHDA and CDR2 is SQIVND in the germline V gene (reference sequence). CDR3 nucleotide sequence: TGTGCCAGTAGTCGGTCACCCCGAGGGGGCAATCAGCCCCAGCATTTT. Protein: CASSRSPRGGNQPQHF.

V is TRBV5-1 and J is TRBJ1-5; possibly TRBD1 for D (6 bases). The CDR3 is 15 residues long. V was cut by 0 bases and J by 0 bases, with 7 bases left in between. Per the germline V gene, CDR1 is SGHRS and CDR2 is YFSETQ. The CDR3 reads CASSLGQDSNQPQHF. Written as DNA, the CDR3 is TGCGCCAGCAGCTTGGGACAGGATAGCAATCAGCCCCAGCATTTT.

This chain uses TRBV6-6 with TRBJ1-3, with D tentatively TRBD1 (6 bases). The CDR3 extends over 16 amino acids. V was shortened by 6 bases and J by 3 bases, with 18 bases between the two germline ends. Germline CDR1 is MNHNY and CDR2 is SVGAGI (reference sequence). In DNA, the CDR3 is TGTGCCAGCAGCCCACCACAGGGTAGGGATGGAAACACCATATATTTT. Its translation is CASSPPQGRDGNTIYF.

The chain links TRBV6-5 to TRBJ1-5; possibly TRBD1 for D (6 bases). Deletions cut 5 bases from V and 3 bases from J, with 14 bases between. This CDR3 region has 15 residues. Germline values: CDR1 MNHEY, CDR2 SVGAGI. This CDR3 is CASSPWTAPNQPQHF. As DNA, the CDR3 is TGTGCCAGCAGTCCCTGGACAGCCCCCAATCAGCCCCAGCATTTT.

This clone was detected a few times. V usage is TRBV6-1 and J usage is TRBJ1-6; maybe TRBD1 (6 bases). The CDR3 runs to 15 residues. Germline CDR1 and CDR2: MNHNS and SASEGT. V gave up 2 bases and J gave up 7 bases, with 12 bases separating them. CDR3 sequence: CASSELQGQNSPLHF. The CDR3 nucleotides read TGTGCCAGCAGTGAATTACAGGGTCAAAATTCACCCCTCCACTTT.

V gene TRBV12-3 or TRBV12-4 combines with J gene TRBJ1-5, with D perhaps matching TRBD1 (5 bases). Trimming pared 6 bases from V and 7 bases from J, leaving 13 bases between. This CDR3 has 13 amino acids. The CDR3 nucleotides are TGTGCCAGCAGCCCTAACTGGGACCAGCCCCAGCATTTT. Protein sequence: CASSPNWDQPQHF.

This clone was picked up one time. The V call is TRBV7-8, the J call TRBJ2-7, with D unresolved. This CDR3 is 12 amino acids long. Looked up from germline, CDR1 is SGHVS and CDR2 is FQNEAQ. V shed 5 bases and J shed 3 bases, with 8 bases lying between them. CDR3 sequence: CASSLTDYEQYF. The CDR3 nucleotides are TGTGCCAGCAGCCTCACTGACTACGAGCAGTACTTC.